The table lists the clone carrying this TCR beta chain with a few counts. The data are from a study of blood T cell repertoires in COVID-19. The method was immunoSEQ multiplex PCR; TCRdb's version includes in-frame clones alone and lacks a portion of them. The sample holds 300,000 to 400,000 clones; almost 90% are singletons and the top ten take less than 3.5%. This CDR3 comprises 15 residues. The germline gives CDR1 MNHNS, CDR2 SASEGT. Trimming took off 1 base at V and 0 bases at J, with 9 bases between the two ends. The chain couples TRBV6-1 to TRBJ1-1; TRBD1 might be the D (6 bases). This TCR derives from a woman under 40 with COVID-19, enrolled during active disease. Sequencing input: peripheral blood. The CDR3 region has the DNA TGTGCCAGCAGTGAAGTTAGGGGGATGAACACTGAAGCTTTCTTT. Residues: CASSEVRGMNTEAFF.